The rows below give T cell receptor beta chains drawn from one sample of a study of shared clonotypes between healthy human individuals. Measured with immunoSEQ multiplex PCR; TCRdb has only the in-frame clones, and not every one. The table has approximately 500,000 clones, roughly 80% seen once; the top ten hold 12%. The sample taken for sequencing was PBMCs. All receptors come from a woman between 40 and 55 years old in good health. Some clones in this sample may be carry-over from other donors' samples. Each CDR3 is given with its conserved first and last residue. D genes are given only for firm matches. Rows may omit the clone size; those that give it use once, few, many or a size class.

d_gene	v_gene	abundance	j_gene	CDR3nt	CDR3aa
NA	TRBV30	NA	TRBJ2-5	TGTGCCTGGAATAGGGGGGCGGTTAGGGAGACCCAGTACTTC	CAWNRGAVRETQYF
NA	TRBV28	NA	TRBJ2-3	TGTGCCAGCAGTCAGCCAACGGGAGCGGATACGCAGTATTTT	CASSQPTGADTQYF
NA	TRBV5-4	NA	TRBJ2-5	TGTGCCAGCAGCTTCGCAGGGGTGGAGACCCAGTACTTC	CASSFAGVETQYF
NA	TRBV11-2	few	TRBJ1-2	TGTGCCAGCAGCTTAACGGACAGTGACTACGGCTACACCTTC	CASSLTDSDYGYTF
TRBD2	TRBV28	NA	TRBJ2-1	TGTGCCAGCAGTCACCCTAGGACTAGCGGGAGGTACAATGAGCAGTTCTTC	CASSHPRTSGRYNEQFF
NA	TRBV29-1	NA	TRBJ2-1	TGCAGCGGGAACGGGGGGCCATTCAATGAGCAGTTCTTC	CSGNGGPFNEQFF
TRBD2	TRBV2	NA	TRBJ2-1	TGTGCCAGCGAGTCCACTAGCGGTTCCTACAATGAGCAGTTCTTC	CASESTSGSYNEQFF
TRBD1	TRBV19	few	TRBJ2-5	TGTGCCAGTAGTCCAGGGGGTGTGAGTGAGACCCAGTACTTC	CASSPGGVSETQYF
NA	TRBV29-1	NA	TRBJ2-5	TGCAGCTCAGGGAGGGGGGAGCGAGAGACCCAGTACTTC	CSSGRGERETQYF
NA	TRBV18	NA	TRBJ1-5	TGTGCCAGCTCACCACCGATCCTCGTTAGCAATCAGCCCCAGCATTTT	CASSPPILVSNQPQHF
NA	TRBV21-1	once	TRBJ1-1	TGTGCCAGCAGAAAACGGCTAGGACAGGGGGCCTGTGAAGCTTTCTTT	CASRKRLGQGACEAFF
NA	TRBV28	few	TRBJ1-1	TGTGCCAGCGCCTTTACTGGCTTGAACACTGAAGCTTTCTTT	CASAFTGLNTEAFF
NA	TRBV28	NA	TRBJ1-2	TGTGCCAGCAGTTTCGAAGGGGCCCCCTACTATGGCTACACCTTC	CASSFEGAPYYGYTF
NA	TRBV15	NA	TRBJ2-6	TGTGCCACCAGCAGAGACGGGCAGCCCAACGTCCTGACTTTC	CATSRDGQPNVLTF
TRBD1	TRBV29-1	NA	TRBJ2-7	TGCAGCGCAGGGACAGGGGAATCCTACGAGCAGTACTTC	CSAGTGESYEQYF
TRBD1	TRBV5-1	NA	TRBJ2-5	TGCGCCAGCAGTAGGGGACAGGGGAGTTTCGAGACCCAGTACTTC	CASSRGQGSFETQYF
TRBD2	TRBV5-1	NA	TRBJ2-7	TGCGCCAGCAGCTTGGTAGCTAGCGGAGGCAGGAACGAGCAGTACTTC	CASSLVASGGRNEQYF
TRBD1	TRBV30	once	TRBJ2-5	TGTGCCTGGACAAACACAGGGGTGAGGGAGACCCAGTACTTC	CAWTNTGVRETQYF
NA	TRBV5-8	NA	TRBJ1-4	TGTGCCAGCAGCTCAAACCGGGACGGAAGTAATGAAAAACTGTTTTTT	CASSSNRDGSNEKLFF
NA	TRBV29-1	once	TRBJ1-3	TGCAGCGCCGTACGGACGGGAAACACCATATATTTT	CSAVRTGNTIYF
NA	TRBV10-3	many	TRBJ2-7	TGTGCCATCAAGGATAGCGGACAAACCTACGAGCAGTACTTC	CAIKDSGQTYEQYF
NA	TRBV19	many	TRBJ2-2	TGTGCCAGTAGTATCCCGGGAGCGAACACCGGGGAGCTGTTTTTT	CASSIPGANTGELFF
NA	TRBV7-9	NA	TRBJ1-1	TGTGCCAGCAGCTTTCCAACAGGGAACACTGAAGCTTTCTTT	CASSFPTGNTEAFF
NA	TRBV27	NA	TRBJ2-7	TGTGCCACCGACTCCTACGAGCAGTACTTC	CATDSYEQYF
NA	TRBV11-1	NA	TRBJ2-7	TGTGCCAGCAGCCTTGACAGGAGTTTTGGGGGTGAGCAGTACTTC	CASSLDRSFGGEQYF
TRBD1	TRBV7-3	NA	TRBJ1-1	TGTGCCAGCAGCTCAGGGGGCGGGTATACTGAAGCTTTCTTT	CASSSGGGYTEAFF
TRBD2	TRBV7-2	NA	TRBJ2-2	TGTGCCAGCAGCCAAGGACTAGCGGGAGGGACCGGGGAGCTGTTTTTT	CASSQGLAGGTGELFF
NA	TRBV2	NA	TRBJ2-3	TGTGCCAGCAGTGAAGCGCACGGAGATACGCAGTATTTT	CASSEAHGDTQYF
NA	TRBV15	once	TRBJ1-2	TGTGCCACCAGCAGAGATCAGGACACCGCCGGCACCTTC	CATSRDQDTAGTF
NA	TRBV29-1	few	TRBJ2-1	TGCAGCGTTAGGGCAAAGTCGGGGGGCCTCAATGAGCAGTTCTTC	CSVRAKSGGLNEQFF
NA	TRBV7-2	NA	TRBJ2-7	TGTGCCAGCAGCTTGCTCAGGACTGCCTACGAGCAGTACTTC	CASSLLRTAYEQYF
TRBD1	TRBV5-4	NA	TRBJ2-1	TGTGCCAGCAGTTGGGACAGGCAGCGCGAGCAGTTCTTC	CASSWDRQREQFF
NA	TRBV27	NA	TRBJ1-3	TGTGCCAGCAGCCATACGGGGGGTCTCTCTGGAAACACCATATATTTT	CASSHTGGLSGNTIYF
TRBD2	TRBV7-2	NA	TRBJ2-5	TGTGCCAGCAGCCCCCGGACTAGCTCTGGTGGGACCCAGTACTTC	CASSPRTSSGGTQYF
NA	TRBV5-4	NA	TRBJ2-7	TGTGCCAGCAGCTTGGACAGGCAACCCTCGCAGTACTTC	CASSLDRQPSQYF
NA	TRBV7-2	NA	TRBJ2-1	TGTGCCAGCAGCTTATCCAACAGCCCCAACAATGAGCAGTTCTTC	CASSLSNSPNNEQFF
NA	TRBV5-6	once	TRBJ2-1	TGTGCCAGCAACGTACTTAACAATGAGCAGTTCTTC	CASNVLNNEQFF
TRBD1	TRBV10-3	NA	TRBJ1-4	TGTGCCACCTCTTTAGCCCCGGGACAGGGGTTTGAAAAACTGTTTTTT	CATSLAPGQGFEKLFF
NA	TRBV11-1	NA	TRBJ2-6	TGTGCCAGCAGCTTACCGGGCCGGTTTGGGGCCAACGTCCTGACTTTC	CASSLPGRFGANVLTF
NA	TRBV19	NA	TRBJ2-7	TGTGCCAGTAGTATTCCAGGGGTAATTCGCGAGCAGTACTTC	CASSIPGVIREQYF
TRBD2	TRBV29-1	NA	TRBJ2-2	TGCAGCGTTGTAGGTGGTCCAGCGGGAGCTAGCGGGGAGCTGTTTTTT	CSVVGGPAGASGELFF